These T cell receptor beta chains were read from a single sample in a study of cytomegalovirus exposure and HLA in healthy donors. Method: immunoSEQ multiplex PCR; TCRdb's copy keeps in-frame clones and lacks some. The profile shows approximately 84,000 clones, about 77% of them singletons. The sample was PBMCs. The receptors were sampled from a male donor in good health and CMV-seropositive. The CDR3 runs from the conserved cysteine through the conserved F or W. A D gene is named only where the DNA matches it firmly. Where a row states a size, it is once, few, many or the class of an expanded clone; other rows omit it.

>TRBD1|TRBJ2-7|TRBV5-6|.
CASSLEGTGVYEQYF
TGTGCCAGCAGCTTGGAAGGGACAGGGGTCTACGAGCAGTACTTC
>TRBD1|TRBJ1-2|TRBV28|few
CAGGGWTGRPSRYGYTF
TGTGCCGGAGGGGGCTGGACAGGGCGTCCCTCTAGGTATGGCTACACCTTC
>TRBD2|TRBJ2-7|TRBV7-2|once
CASSWTSGASYEQYF
TGTGCCAGCAGCTGGACTAGCGGGGCCTCCTACGAGCAGTACTTC
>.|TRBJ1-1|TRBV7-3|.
CASSLTGEGEAFF
TGTGCCAGCAGCTTAACCGGAGAGGGTGAAGCTTTCTTT
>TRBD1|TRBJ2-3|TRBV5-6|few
CASSLIVGTGGDTQYF
TGTGCCAGCAGCTTGATTGTTGGGACAGGGGGAGATACGCAGTATTTT
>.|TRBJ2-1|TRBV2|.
CASSDGLKSGYNEQFF
TGTGCCAGCAGTGACGGGTTGAAATCGGGTTACAATGAGCAGTTCTTC
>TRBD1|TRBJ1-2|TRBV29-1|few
CSVEEAGGKGGYTF
TGCAGCGTTGAAGAGGCAGGGGGGAAAGGCGGCTACACCTTC
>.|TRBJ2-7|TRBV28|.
CASSSPRGIYEQYF
TGTGCCAGCAGTTCCCCTAGGGGGATCTACGAGCAGTACTTC
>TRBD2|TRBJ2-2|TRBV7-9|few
CASSLIGVAGVVGTGELFF
TGTGCCAGCAGCTTAATAGGAGTAGCGGGAGTAGTTGGCACCGGGGAGCTGTTTTTT
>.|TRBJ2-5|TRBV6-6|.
CASSYRQAPQETQYF
TGTGCCAGCAGTTACCGGCAGGCGCCTCAAGAGACCCAGTACTTC
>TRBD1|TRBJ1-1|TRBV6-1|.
CASTTIQGGTEAFF
TGTGCCAGCACCACTATACAGGGGGGGACTGAAGCTTTCTTT
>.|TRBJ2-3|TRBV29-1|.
CSGGGMGTDTQYF
TGCAGCGGAGGGGGTATGGGCACAGATACGCAGTATTTT
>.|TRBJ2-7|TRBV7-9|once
CASSFAQGGAYEQYF
TGTGCCAGCAGCTTTGCCCAGGGGGGAGCCTACGAGCAGTACTTC
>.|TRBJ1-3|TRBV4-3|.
CASSQVGGAGNTIYF
TGCGCCAGCAGCCAAGTGGGGGGAGCCGGAAACACCATATATTTT
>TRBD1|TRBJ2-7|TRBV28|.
CASSPRTGLIYEQYF
TGTGCCAGCAGTCCTCGGACAGGGTTGATCTACGAGCAGTACTTC
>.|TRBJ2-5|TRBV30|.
CAWSVGITGQETQYF
TGTGCCTGGAGTGTAGGGATCACAGGGCAAGAGACCCAGTACTTC
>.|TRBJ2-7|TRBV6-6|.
CASSYSPSTAYEQYF
TGTGCCAGCAGTTACTCCCCATCGACAGCCTACGAGCAGTACTTC
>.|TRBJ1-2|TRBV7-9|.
CASSFESYGYTF
TGTGCCAGCAGCTTTGAGAGCTATGGCTACACCTTC
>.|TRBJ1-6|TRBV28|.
CASRGGYNSPLHF
TGTGCCAGCAGAGGGGGTTATAATTCACCCCTCCACTTT
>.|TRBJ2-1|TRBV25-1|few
CASSQRKEQFF
TGTGCCAGCAGTCAGCGGAAGGAGCAGTTCTTC
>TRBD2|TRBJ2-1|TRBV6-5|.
CASSYRTSGHPMGQFF
TGTGCCAGCAGTTACCGCACTAGCGGGCACCCAATGGGGCAGTTCTTC
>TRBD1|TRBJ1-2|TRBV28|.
CASIRGRGRYGYTF
TGTGCCAGCATTAGGGGGCGGGGAAGATATGGCTACACCTTC
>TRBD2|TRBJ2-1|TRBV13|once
CASSRMLRTSGRTSYNEQFF
TGTGCCAGCAGCAGAATGCTCCGGACTAGCGGGAGGACCTCCTACAATGAGCAGTTCTTC
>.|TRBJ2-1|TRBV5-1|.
CASSLSTPSSLYNEQFF
TGCGCCAGCAGCTTGTCGACGCCGTCTAGCCTATACAATGAGCAGTTCTTC
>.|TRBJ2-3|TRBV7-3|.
CASSPRAGTASDTQYF
TGTGCCAGCAGCCCAAGGGCGGGAACAGCCTCGGATACGCAGTATTTT
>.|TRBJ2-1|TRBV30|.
CAWSVPLSSPEQFF
TGTGCCTGGAGTGTACCGCTGTCTAGCCCCGAGCAGTTCTTC
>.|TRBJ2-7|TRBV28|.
CASSLWRGGAYEQYF
TGTGCCAGCAGTTTATGGAGGGGGGGAGCCTACGAGCAGTACTTC
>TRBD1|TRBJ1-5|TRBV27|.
CASSLNRGENQPQHF
TGTGCCAGCAGTCTTAACAGGGGCGAGAATCAGCCCCAGCATTTT
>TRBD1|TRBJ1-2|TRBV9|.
CASTTRGGQGEGYTF
TGTGCCAGCACCACGCGGGGCGGACAGGGGGAAGGCTACACCTTC
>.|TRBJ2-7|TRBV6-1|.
CASSVASRTYEQYF
TGTGCCAGCAGTGTCGCTAGCAGAACCTACGAGCAGTACTTC
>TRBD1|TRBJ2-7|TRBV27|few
CASSLGQGADEQYF
TGTGCCAGCAGCTTAGGACAGGGGGCTGACGAGCAGTACTTC
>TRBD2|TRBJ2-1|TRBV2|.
CASRTGTSGSYNEQFF
TGTGCCAGCAGGACTGGGACTAGCGGCTCCTACAATGAGCAGTTCTTC
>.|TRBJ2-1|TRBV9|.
CASSVGLAKGNEQFF
TGTGCCAGCAGCGTAGGTCTAGCGAAGGGGAATGAGCAGTTCTTC
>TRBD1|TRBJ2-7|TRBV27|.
CASKLGQRTFYEQYF
TGTGCCAGCAAGTTGGGACAGCGGACTTTCTACGAGCAGTACTTC
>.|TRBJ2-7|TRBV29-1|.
CSVDAGPYEQYF
TGCAGCGTTGACGCGGGACCCTACGAGCAGTACTTC
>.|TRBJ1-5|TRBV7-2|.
CASSLDMGARQPQHF
TGTGCCAGCAGCTTAGATATGGGGGCGAGGCAGCCCCAGCATTTT
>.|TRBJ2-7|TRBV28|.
CASLGASESYEQYF
TGTGCCTCGCTTGGGGCTAGCGAGAGCTACGAGCAGTACTTC